The clone carrying this T cell receptor beta chain appeared many times. Its specificity is not known. This entry belongs to a study of CD8 T cells in ankylosing spondylitis. Study-wide results and caveats: Earlier work had already found some motif variants in reactive arthritis synovial fluid and blood. Significant enrichment of disease-linked clones was reportedly seen in matched ankylosing spondylitis synovial fluid. A TCR beta motif of roughly eight highly homologous variants seemed to mark ankylosing spondylitis blood.

TCRdb passed the 5' RACE reads through MiXCR, listing each CDR3 protein once. This sample yields fewer than 550,000 distinct CDR3 sequences, of which roughly 5% are seen a single time; 3.5% belongs to the top ten. Germline-derived CDR1 and CDR2 are SGHTA and FQGNSA. The germline V and J ends were trimmed by 3 bases and 2 bases, with 8 bases remaining between them. The CDR3 is 14 residues long. Sequenced material: blood, either unsorted or a sorted T cell fraction (not recorded which). This receptor was identified in a male donor with ankylosing spondylitis. This chain joins TRBV7-2 and TRBJ1-5; D remains unclear. The CDR3 nucleotides read TGTGCCAGCAGCTTGTTCTCGGGCAATCAGCCCCAGCATTTT. Amino acid sequence: CASSLFSGNQPQHF.